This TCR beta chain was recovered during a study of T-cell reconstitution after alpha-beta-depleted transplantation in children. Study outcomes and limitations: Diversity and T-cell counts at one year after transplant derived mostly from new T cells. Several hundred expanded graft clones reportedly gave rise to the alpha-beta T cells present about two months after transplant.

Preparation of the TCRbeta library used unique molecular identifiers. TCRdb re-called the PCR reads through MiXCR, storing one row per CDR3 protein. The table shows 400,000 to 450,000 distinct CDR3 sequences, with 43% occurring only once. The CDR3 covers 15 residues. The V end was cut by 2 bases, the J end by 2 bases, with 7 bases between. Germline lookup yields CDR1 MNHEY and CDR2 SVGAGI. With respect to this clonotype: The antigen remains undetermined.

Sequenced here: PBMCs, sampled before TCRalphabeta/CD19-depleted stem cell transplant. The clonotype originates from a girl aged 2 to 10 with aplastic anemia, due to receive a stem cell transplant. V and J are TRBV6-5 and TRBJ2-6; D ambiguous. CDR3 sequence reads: CASSYLDTGANVLTF. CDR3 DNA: TGTGCCAGCAGTTACCTAGATACTGGGGCCAACGTCCTGACTTTC.